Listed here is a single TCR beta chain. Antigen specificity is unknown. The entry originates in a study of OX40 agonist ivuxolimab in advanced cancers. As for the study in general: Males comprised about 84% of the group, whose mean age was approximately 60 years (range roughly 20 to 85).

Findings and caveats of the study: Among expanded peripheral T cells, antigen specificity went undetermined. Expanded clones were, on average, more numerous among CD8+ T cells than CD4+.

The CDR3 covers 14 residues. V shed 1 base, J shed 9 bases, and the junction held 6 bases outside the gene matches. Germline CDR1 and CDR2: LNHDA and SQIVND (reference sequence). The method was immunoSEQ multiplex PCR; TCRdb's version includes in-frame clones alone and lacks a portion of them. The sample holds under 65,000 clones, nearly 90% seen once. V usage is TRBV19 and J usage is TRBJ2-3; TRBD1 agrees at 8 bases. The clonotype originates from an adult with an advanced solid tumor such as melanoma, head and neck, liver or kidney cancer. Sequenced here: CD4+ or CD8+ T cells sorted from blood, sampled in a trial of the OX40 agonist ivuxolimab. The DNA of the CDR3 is TGTGCCAGTAGTATAGGCAGGGGGCCGGGGACGCAGTATTTT. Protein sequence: CASSIGRGPGTQYF.